This T cell receptor beta chain is drawn from a study of blood T cell repertoires in COVID-19. Study background: Material from acute and convalescent COVID-19 was sourced from the United States, Italy and Spain.

The authors' processing: Amplification of reference gene primers was used by the study to estimate nucleated cell counts. Data came from immunoSEQ multiplex PCR; TCRdb stores just in-frame clones and leaves some out. V, J and clone size derive from that table, while D and trimming were established from the DNA sequence. Of 210,000 or so clones in the sample, 80% to 85% are singletons; the top ten hold approximately 5.3%. Sequencing was performed on peripheral blood. The receptor's source is a human donor in a cohort sampled during active COVID-19.

CDR3 DNA: TGTGCCAGCAGCCAAGATTTGGCAGCGGAGTCCTACGAGCAGTACTTC. The encoded protein is CASSQDLAAESYEQYF. This chain connects TRBV4-2 to TRBJ2-7; TRBD2 is a possible D gene (5 bases). Per germline, CDR1 LGHNA and CDR2 YNFKEQ. CDR3 length: 16 amino acids. Trimming took 0 bases from V and 1 from J, leaving 13 bases between them.